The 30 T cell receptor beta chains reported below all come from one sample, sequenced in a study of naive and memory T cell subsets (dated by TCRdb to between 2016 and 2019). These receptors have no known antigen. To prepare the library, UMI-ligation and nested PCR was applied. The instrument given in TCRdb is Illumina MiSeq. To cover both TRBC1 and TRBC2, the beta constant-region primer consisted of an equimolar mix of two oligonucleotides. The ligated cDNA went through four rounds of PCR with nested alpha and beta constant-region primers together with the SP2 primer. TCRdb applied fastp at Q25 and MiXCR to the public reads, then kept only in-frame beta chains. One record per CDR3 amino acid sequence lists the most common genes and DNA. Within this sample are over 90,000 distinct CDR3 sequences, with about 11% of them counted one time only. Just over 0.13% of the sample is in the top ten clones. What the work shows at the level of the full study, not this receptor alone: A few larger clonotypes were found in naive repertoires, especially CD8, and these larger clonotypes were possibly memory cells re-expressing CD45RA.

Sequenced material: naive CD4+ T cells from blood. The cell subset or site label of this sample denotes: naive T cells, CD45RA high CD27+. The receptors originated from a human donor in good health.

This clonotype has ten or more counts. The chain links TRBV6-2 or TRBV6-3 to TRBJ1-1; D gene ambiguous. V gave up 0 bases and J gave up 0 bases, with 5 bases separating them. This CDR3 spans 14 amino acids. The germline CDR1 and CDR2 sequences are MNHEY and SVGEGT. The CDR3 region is CASSYSKVNTEAFF. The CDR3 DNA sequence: TGTGCCAGCAGTTACTCGAAGGTGAACACTGAAGCTTTCTTT.

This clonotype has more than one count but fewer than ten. The CDR3 is CSVESGANQPQHF. DNA of the CDR3: TGCAGCGTTGAGTCAGGGGCCAATCAGCCCCAGCATTTT. The chain recombines TRBV29-1 with TRBJ1-5; a possible D gene is TRBD1 (6 bases). CDR3 length: 13 amino acids. Trimming pared 3 bases from V and 3 bases from J, leaving 9 bases between. Germline assignment: CDR1 SQVTM and CDR2 ANQGSEA. The full variable domain, in which reference TRBV29-1 and TRBJ1-5 provide the parts outside the CDR3, is SAVISQKPSRDICQRGTSLTIQCQVDSQVTMMFWYRQQPGQSLTLIATANQGSEATYESGFVIDKFPISRPNLTFSTLTVSNMSPEDSSIYLCSVESGANQPQHFGDGTRLSIL.

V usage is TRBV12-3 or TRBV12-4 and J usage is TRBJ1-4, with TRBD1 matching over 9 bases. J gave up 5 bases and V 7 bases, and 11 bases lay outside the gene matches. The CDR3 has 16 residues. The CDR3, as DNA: TGTGCCAGCACCTCGCTGCCCGGGACAGGGAATGAAAAACTGTTTTTT. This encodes CASTSLPGTGNEKLFF.

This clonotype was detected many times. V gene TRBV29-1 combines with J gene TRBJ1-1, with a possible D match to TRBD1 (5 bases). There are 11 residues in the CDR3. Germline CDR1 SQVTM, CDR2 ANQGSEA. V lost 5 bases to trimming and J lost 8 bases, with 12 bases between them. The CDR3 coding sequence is TGCAGCGTTCCGGGGGGAGGCGAAGCTTTCTTT. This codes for CSVPGGGEAFF. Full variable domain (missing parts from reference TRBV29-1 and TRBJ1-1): SAVISQKPSRDICQRGTSLTIQCQVDSQVTMMFWYRQQPGQSLTLIATANQGSEATYESGFVIDKFPISRPNLTFSTLTVSNMSPEDSSIYLCSVPGGGEAFFGQGTRLTVV.

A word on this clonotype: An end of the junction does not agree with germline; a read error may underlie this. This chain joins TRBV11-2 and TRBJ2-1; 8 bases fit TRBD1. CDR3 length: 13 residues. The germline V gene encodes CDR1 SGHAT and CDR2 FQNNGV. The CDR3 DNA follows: TGTGCCAGCAGCTTAGATCCGGGGACAGGAGCCTACTTC. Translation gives CASSLDPGTGAYF.

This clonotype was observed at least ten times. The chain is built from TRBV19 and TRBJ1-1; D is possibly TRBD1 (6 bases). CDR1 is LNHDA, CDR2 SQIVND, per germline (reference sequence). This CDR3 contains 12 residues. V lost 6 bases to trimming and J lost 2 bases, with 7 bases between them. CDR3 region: CASRDRNTEAFF. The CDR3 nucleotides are TGTGCCAGTAGGGACAGAAACACTGAAGCTTTCTTT.

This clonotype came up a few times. DNA of the CDR3: TGTGCCAGCAGCTTAGACAGGGGGGGAGAGACCCAGTACTTC. Translation: CASSLDRGGETQYF. The chain has TRBV7-2 and TRBJ2-5; maybe TRBD1 (8 bases). Germline V lookup: CDR1 SGHTA, CDR2 FQGNSA. The germline V and J ends were trimmed by 1 base and 4 bases, with 10 bases remaining between them. The length of the CDR3 is 14 residues.

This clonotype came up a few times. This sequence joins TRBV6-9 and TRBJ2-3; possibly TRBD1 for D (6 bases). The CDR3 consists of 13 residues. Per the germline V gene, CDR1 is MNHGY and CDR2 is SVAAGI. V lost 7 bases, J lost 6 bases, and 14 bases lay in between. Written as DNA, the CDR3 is TGTGCCAGCATCACCAGGGGACCCGATACGCAGTATTTT. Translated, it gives CASITRGPDTQYF.

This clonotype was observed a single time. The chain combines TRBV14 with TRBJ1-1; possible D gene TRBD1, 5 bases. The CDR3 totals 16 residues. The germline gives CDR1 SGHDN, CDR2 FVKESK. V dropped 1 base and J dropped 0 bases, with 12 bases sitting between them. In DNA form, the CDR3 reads TGTGCCAGCAGCCAAGTCCGGGGGGGACTGAACACTGAAGCTTTCTTT. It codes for CASSQVRGGLNTEAFF.

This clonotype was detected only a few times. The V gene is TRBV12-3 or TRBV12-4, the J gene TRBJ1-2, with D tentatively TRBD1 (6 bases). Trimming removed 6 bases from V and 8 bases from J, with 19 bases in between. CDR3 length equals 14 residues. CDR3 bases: TGTGCCAGCAGGCCACAGGGTGCTCTCCGCGGCTACACCTTC. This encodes CASRPQGALRGYTF.

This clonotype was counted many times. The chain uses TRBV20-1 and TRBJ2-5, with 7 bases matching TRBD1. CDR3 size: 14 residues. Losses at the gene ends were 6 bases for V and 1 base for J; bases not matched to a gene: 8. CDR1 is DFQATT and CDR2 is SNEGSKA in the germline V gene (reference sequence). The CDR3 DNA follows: TGCAGTGCAGACGGGACAGAAGTCCAAGAGACCCAGTACTTC. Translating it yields CSADGTEVQETQYF.

Written as DNA, the CDR3 is TGTGCCAGTGGTCTAGCGGGCGATGAGCAGTTCTTC. Amino acids: CASGLAGDEQFF. This chain connects TRBV19 to TRBJ2-1, with 8 bases identical to TRBD2. The J segment lost 8 bases and the V segment lost 8 bases, leaving 5 bases of the junction unmatched. Germline CDR1 is LNHDA and CDR2 is SQIVND (reference sequence). The CDR3 extends over 12 amino acids.

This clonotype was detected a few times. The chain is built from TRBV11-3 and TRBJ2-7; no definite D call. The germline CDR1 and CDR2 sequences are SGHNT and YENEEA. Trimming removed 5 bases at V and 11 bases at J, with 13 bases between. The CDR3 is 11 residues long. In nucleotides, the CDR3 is TGTGCCAGCAGCCGTGGCGGCGTGGAGTACTTC. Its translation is CASSRGGVEYF.

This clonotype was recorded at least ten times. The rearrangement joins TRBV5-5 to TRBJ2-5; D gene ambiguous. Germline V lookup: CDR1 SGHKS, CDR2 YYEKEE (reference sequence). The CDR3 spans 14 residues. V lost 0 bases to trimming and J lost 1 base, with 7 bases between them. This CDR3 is CASSLGGTQETQYF. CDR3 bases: TGTGCCAGCAGCTTGGGAGGCACCCAAGAGACCCAGTACTTC.

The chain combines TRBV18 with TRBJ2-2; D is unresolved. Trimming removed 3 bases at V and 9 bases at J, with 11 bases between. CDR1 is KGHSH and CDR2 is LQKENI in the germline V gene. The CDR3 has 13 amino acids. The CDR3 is CASSPPPVRELFF. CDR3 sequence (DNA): TGTGCCAGCTCACCCCCCCCTGTCCGGGAGCTGTTTTTT.

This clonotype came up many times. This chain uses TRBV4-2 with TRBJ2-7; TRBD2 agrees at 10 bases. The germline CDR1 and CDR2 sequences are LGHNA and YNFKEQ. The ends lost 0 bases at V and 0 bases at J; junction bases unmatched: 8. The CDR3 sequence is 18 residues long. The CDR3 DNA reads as TGTGCCAGCAGCCAAGAAACGATACTAGCGGGGCGCTCCTACGAGCAGTACTTC. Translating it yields CASSQETILAGRSYEQYF.

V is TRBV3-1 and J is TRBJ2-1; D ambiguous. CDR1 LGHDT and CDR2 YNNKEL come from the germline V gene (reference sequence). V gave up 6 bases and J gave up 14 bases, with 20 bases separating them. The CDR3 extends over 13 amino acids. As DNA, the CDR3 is TGTGCCAGCAGACTAAGTAGTGTCGTTACTAAGTTCTTC. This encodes CASRLSSVVTKFF.

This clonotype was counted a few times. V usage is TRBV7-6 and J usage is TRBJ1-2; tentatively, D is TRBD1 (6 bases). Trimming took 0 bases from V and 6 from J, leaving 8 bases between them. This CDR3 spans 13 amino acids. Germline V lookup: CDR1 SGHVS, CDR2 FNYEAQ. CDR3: CASSLAQGNGYTF. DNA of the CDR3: TGTGCCAGCAGCTTAGCACAGGGAAATGGCTACACCTTC.

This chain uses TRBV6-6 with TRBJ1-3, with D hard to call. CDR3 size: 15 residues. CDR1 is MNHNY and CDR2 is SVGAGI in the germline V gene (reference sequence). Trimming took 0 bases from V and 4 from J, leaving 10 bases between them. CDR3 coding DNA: TGTGCCAGCAGTTACTCACCTGAAGCGGGAAACACCATATATTTT. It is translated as CASSYSPEAGNTIYF.

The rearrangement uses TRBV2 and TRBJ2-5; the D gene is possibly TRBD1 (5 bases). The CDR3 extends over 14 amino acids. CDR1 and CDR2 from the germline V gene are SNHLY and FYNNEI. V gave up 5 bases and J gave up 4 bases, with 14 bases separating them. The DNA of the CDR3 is TGTGCCAGCAGTTCGCAGGGCTTCGGAGAGACCCAGTACTTC. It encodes CASSSQGFGETQYF. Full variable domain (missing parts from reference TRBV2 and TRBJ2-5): EPEVTQTPSHQVTQMGQEVILRCVPISNHLYFYWYRQILGQKVEFLVSFYNNEISEKSEIFDDQFSVERPDGSNFTLKIRSTKLEDSAMYFCASSSQGFGETQYFGPGTRLLVL.

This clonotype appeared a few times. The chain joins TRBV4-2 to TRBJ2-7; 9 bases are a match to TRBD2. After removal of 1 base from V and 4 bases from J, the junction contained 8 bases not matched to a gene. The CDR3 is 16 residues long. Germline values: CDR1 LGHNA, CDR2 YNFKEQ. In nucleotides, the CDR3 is TGTGCCAGCAGCCAAGTGGGCGGGAGGGCTGTATACGAGCAGTACTTC. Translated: CASSQVGGRAVYEQYF.

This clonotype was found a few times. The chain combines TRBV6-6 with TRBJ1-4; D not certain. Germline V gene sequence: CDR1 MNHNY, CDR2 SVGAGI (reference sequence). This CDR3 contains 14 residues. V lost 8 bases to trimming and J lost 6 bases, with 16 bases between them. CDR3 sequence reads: CASRPRGGDEKLFF. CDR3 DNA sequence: TGTGCCAGCCGTCCCCGGGGAGGAGATGAAAAACTGTTTTTT.

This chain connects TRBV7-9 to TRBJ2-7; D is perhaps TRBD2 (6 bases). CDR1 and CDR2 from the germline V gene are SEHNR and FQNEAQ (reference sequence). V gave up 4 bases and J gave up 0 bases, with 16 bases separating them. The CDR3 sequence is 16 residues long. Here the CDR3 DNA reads TGTGCCAGCAGCTCCGAGGCGGGGCGGCGCTCCTACGAGCAGTACTTC. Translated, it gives CASSSEAGRRSYEQYF.

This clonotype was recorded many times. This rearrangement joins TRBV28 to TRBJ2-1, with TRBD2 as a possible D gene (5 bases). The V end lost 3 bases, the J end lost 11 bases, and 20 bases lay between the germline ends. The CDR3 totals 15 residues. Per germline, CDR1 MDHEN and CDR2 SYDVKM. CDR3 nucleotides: TGTGCCAGCAGTTTGGCGAGGACGGGAAGGCCCCAGCAGTTCTTC. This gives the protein CASSLARTGRPQQFF.

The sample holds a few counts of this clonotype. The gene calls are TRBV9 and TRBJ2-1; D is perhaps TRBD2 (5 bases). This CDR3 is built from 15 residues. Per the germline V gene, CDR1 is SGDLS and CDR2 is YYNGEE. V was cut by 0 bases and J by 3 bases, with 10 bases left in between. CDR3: CASSVVGEYYNEQFF. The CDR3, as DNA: TGTGCCAGCAGCGTAGTCGGGGAATACTACAATGAGCAGTTCTTC.

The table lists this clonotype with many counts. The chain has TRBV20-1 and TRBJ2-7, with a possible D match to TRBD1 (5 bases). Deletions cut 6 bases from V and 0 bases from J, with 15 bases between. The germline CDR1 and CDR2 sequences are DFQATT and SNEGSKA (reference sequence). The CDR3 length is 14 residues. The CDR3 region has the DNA TGCAGTGCACCCCGCCAGGGTATCTCCTACGAGCAGTACTTC. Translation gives CSAPRQGISYEQYF.

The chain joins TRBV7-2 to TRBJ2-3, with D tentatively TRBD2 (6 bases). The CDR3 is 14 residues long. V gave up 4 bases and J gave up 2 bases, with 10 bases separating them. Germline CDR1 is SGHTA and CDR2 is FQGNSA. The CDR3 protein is CASSWAGPTDTQYF. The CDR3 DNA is TGTGCCAGCAGCTGGGCGGGACCCACAGATACGCAGTATTTT. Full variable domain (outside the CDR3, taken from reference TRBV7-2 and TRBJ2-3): GAGVSQSPSNKVTEKGKDVELRCDPISGHTALYWYRQSLGQGLEFLIYFQGNSAPDKSGLPSDRFSAERTGGSVSTLTIQRTQQEDSAVYLCASSWAGPTDTQYFGPGTRLTVL.

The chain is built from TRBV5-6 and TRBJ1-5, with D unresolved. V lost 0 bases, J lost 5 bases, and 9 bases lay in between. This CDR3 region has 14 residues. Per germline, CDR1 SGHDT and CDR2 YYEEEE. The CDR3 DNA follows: TGTGCCAGCAGCTTGGATAGGGCCGATCAGCCCCAGCATTTT. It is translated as CASSLDRADQPQHF.

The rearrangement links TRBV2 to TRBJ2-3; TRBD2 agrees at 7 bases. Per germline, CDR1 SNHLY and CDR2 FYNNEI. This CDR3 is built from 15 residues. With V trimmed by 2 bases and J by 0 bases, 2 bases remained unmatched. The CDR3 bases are TGTGCCAGCAGTGAATCTAGCGGAAGCACAGATACGCAGTATTTT. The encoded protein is CASSESSGSTDTQYF.

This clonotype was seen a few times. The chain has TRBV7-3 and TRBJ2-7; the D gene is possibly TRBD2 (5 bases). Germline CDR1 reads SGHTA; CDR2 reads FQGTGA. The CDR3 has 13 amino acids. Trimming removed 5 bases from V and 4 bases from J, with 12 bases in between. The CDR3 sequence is CASSQSTGYEQYF. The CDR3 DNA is TGTGCCAGCAGCCAAAGTACGGGGTACGAGCAGTACTTC.